A single sample is the source of the 9 T cell receptor beta chains below, sequenced in a study of CD8+CD57+ T cells in acquired aplastic anemia. Genomic DNA templated the TCR beta VDJ and CDR3 profiling. A single record per CDR3 protein comes from TCRdb applying MiXCR to the reads. The data hold some 170,000 distinct CDR3 sequences, with roughly 48% observed a single time. The sequenced sample was sorted CD4+, CD8+, or CD8+CD57+ T cells (not recorded which) from PBMCs. Receptors originate from a human donor in good health.

Of note for this clonotype: A much bigger clone sits one base away, suggesting this may be a read error. The chain is built from TRBV25-1 and TRBJ2-7; 8 bases align to TRBD1. Germline V gene data show CDR1 as MGHDK and CDR2 as SYGVNS. The CDR3 extends over 14 amino acids. The CDR3 protein is CASTRDRRLGEQHF. CDR3 in DNA: TGTGCCAGCACCCGGGACAGGAGGTTGGGGGAGCAGCACTTC.

This clonotype was observed many times. The J gene is TRBJ2-7, the V gene TRBV12-3 or TRBV12-4; D is possibly TRBD1 or TRBD2 (5 bases each). This CDR3 is 13 amino acids long. V shed 1 base and J shed 9 bases, with 13 bases lying between them. DNA for the CDR3: TGTGCCAGCAGTTTAGGGTGGACGGGACGGCAGTACTTC. Translated: CASSLGWTGRQYF.

This clonotype was seen at least ten times. The rearrangement uses TRBV7-9 and TRBJ2-7; D not certain. This CDR3 region has 15 residues. CDR1 and CDR2 (germline): SEHNR, FQNEAQ (reference sequence). Trimming removed 6 bases at V and 4 bases at J, with 19 bases between. The CDR3 loop reads CASRQGPGLRYEQYF. CDR3 sequence (DNA): TGTGCCAGCAGACAAGGACCCGGGCTAAGGTACGAGCAGTACTTC.

This clonotype was found once. V gene TRBV2 combines with J gene TRBJ1-2; D not resolved. Trimming removed 0 bases at V and 7 bases at J, with 12 bases between. There are 14 residues in the CDR3. CDR1 is SNHLY and CDR2 is FYNNEI in the germline V gene. The chain's CDR3 is CASSEAPELRGYTF. DNA of the CDR3: TGTGCCAGCAGTGAAGCGCCAGAGTTGCGTGGCTACACCTTC.

The chain employs TRBV10-3 and TRBJ2-7; unclear D gene. The CDR3 spans 11 residues. V lost 5 bases and J lost 3, with 5 bases in between. Germline CDR1 ENHRY, CDR2 SYGVKD. The CDR3 sequence is CAISSLYEQYF. The CDR3 DNA follows: TGTGCCATCAGTTCCCTCTACGAGCAGTACTTC.

Many counts were recorded for this clonotype. CDR3 residues: CASSVTGTDQPQHF. DNA for the CDR3: TGTGCCAGCAGCGTCACCGGGACAGATCAGCCCCAGCATTTT. This sequence joins TRBV9 and TRBJ1-5; 7 bases line up with TRBD1. The germline V gene encodes CDR1 SGDLS and CDR2 YYNGEE. The CDR3 totals 14 residues. J lost 5 bases, V lost 2 bases, and 4 bases had no gene match.

The chain carries TRBV24-1 and TRBJ1-2; a weak D match, TRBD1 (6 bases). CDR1 KGHDR and CDR2 SFDVKD come from the germline V gene. With 3 bases removed from V and 2 bases from J, the gap between germline ends came to 9 bases. The CDR3 has 14 residues. CDR3 protein: CATSDTGRNYGYTF. The CDR3 coding sequence is TGTGCCACCAGTGATACAGGGAGGAACTATGGCTACACCTTC.

As regards this clonotype: A much more abundant neighbour one base away suggests this may be a read error. V usage is TRBV7-8 and J usage is TRBJ1-1, with no clear D. This CDR3 comprises 16 residues. Germline V gene lookup returns CDR1 SGHVS and CDR2 FQNEAQ. The CDR3 sequence is CASSLGSGQVNTEASF. The CDR3 nucleotides read TGTGCCAGCAGCTTAGGATCTGGTCAGGTAAACACTGAAGCTTCCTTT.

The chain links TRBV6-2 or TRBV6-3 to TRBJ2-1; D might be TRBD1 or TRBD2, each matching 8 bases. Deletions cut 3 bases from V and 12 bases from J, with 24 bases between. In germline, CDR1 is MNHEY, CDR2 SVGEGT. The CDR3 consists of 16 residues. The CDR3 coding sequence is TGTGCCAGCAGTTATTTAGGACAGGGTGTGCTAGCGGGGCAGTTCTTC. It translates to CASSYLGQGVLAGQFF.